The sequence of this T cell receptor (beta chain) was determined in a study of CD8 T cells in Susac syndrome. RNA amounts of roughly 0.5 to 1 ug underwent reverse transcription with random hexamers. immunoSEQ multiplex PCR amplified TCR beta CDR3 across 54 Vbeta, 13 Jbeta. TCRdb fed the immunoSEQ multiplex PCR reads into MiXCR, producing one record per CDR3 protein. The sample carries 250,000 to 300,000 distinct CDR3 sequences, 85% recorded once. CD8+ and CD4+ T cells from blood underwent TCR beta sequencing. The study used treatment-naive patients who had stable or active relapsing-remitting disease as multiple sclerosis controls. The source material was CD8+ T cells from PBMCs. This clonotype was obtained from a human donor with multiple sclerosis.

The CDR3 nucleotides are TGTGCCAGCAGGGAAACAGTATCGGTCCAAGAGACCCAGTACTTC. Its protein product is CASRETVSVQETQYF. The V gene is TRBV7-9, the J gene TRBJ2-5, with D unclear. Trimming stripped 6 bases from V and 1 base from J, with 15 bases between. The CDR3 spans 15 residues. Germline lookup yields CDR1 SEHNR and CDR2 FQNEAQ (reference sequence).